The 23 T cell receptor beta chains listed next were all sequenced from one sample in a study of PD-1 blockade in mismatch repair-deficient tumors. The method was immunoSEQ multiplex PCR; TCRdb's version includes in-frame clones alone and lacks a portion of them. The sample holds 100,000 to 150,000 clones, roughly 86% seen once. The material sequenced was peripheral blood, taken 44 weeks after starting pembrolizumab. The source of these receptors is an adult with mismatch repair-deficient cancer.

V and J are TRBV4-2 and TRBJ1-2; D is undetermined. Germline V gives CDR1 LGHNA, CDR2 YNFKEQ. The V gene lost 1 base and the J gene lost 1 base, with 7 bases spanning the gap. The CDR3 loop spans 14 amino acids. The CDR3 DNA sequence: TGTGCCAGCAGCCAAGCCAGAGTTAACTATGGCTACACCTTC. As protein: CASSQARVNYGYTF.

This rearrangement joins TRBV5-4 to TRBJ2-2; no clear D gene. This CDR3 contains 14 residues. V was pared by 0 bases and J by 6 bases, with 9 bases between. Germline V gives CDR1 SGHNT, CDR2 YYREEE (reference sequence). CDR3 sequence: CASSLDPSPGELFF. CDR3 DNA sequence: TGTGCCAGCAGCTTGGATCCCAGCCCCGGGGAGCTGTTTTTT. The whole variable domain, filled in from reference TRBV5-4 and TRBJ2-2, reads ETGVTQSPTHLIKTRGQQVTLRCSSQSGHNTVSWYQQALGQGPQFIFQYYREEENGRGNFPPRFSGLQFPNYSSELNVNALELDDSALYLCASSLDPSPGELFFGEGSRLTVL.

This clone was observed a single time. This CDR3 reads CASSEKVSQAGYTF. The DNA for the CDR3 is TGTGCCAGCAGCGAGAAGGTTTCCCAAGCCGGCTACACCTTC. The chain joins TRBV7-9 to TRBJ1-2; no clear D. The CDR3 has 14 amino acids. Per the germline V gene, CDR1 is SEHNR and CDR2 is FQNEAQ (reference sequence). Trimming took off 5 bases at V and 8 bases at J, with 18 bases between the two ends.

The chain joins TRBV19 to TRBJ2-6, with 9 bases fitting TRBD2. Trimming took 3 bases from V and 4 from J; bases not matched to a gene: 4. Germline V lookup: CDR1 LNHDA, CDR2 SQIVND (reference sequence). CDR3 size: 16 residues. The CDR3 protein is CASSILAGAGANVLTF. The CDR3 DNA sequence: TGTGCCAGTAGTATCTTAGCGGGAGCGGGGGCCAACGTCCTGACTTTC.

This rearrangement joins TRBV5-4 to TRBJ2-7; D perhaps matches TRBD1 (5 bases). Trimming removed 2 bases at V and 1 base at J, with 7 bases between. This CDR3 has 13 residues. Looked up from germline, CDR1 is SGHNT and CDR2 is YYREEE (reference sequence). The CDR3 loop is CASSLTGSYEQYF. CDR3 nucleotides: TGTGCCAGCAGCTTAACAGGATCCTACGAGCAGTACTTC.

The rearrangement joins TRBV25-1 to TRBJ1-1; D is unresolved. The CDR3 length is 15 residues. V lost 1 base and J lost 1, with 10 bases in between. Germline V gene lookup returns CDR1 MGHDK and CDR2 SYGVNS. The CDR3 spells CASSESPNGNTEAFF. CDR3 coding DNA: TGTGCCAGCAGTGAATCGCCTAATGGGAACACTGAAGCTTTCTTT.

The V call is TRBV7-9, the J call TRBJ2-7, with 8 bases aligning to TRBD2. CDR3 length: 16 residues. V shed 5 bases and J 5 bases; nucleotides not matched to a gene: 14. Germline V gene data show CDR1 as SEHNR and CDR2 as FQNEAQ (reference sequence). The CDR3 is CASSRGGAPPGNEQYF. The DNA of the CDR3 is TGTGCCAGCAGCCGGGGGGGGGCACCCCCCGGGAACGAGCAGTACTTC. The variable domain in full, completed from reference TRBV7-9 and TRBJ2-7, reads DTGVSQNPRHKITKRGQNVTFRCDPISEHNRLYWYRQTLGQGPEFLTYFQNEAQLEKSRLLSDRFSAERPKGSFSTLEIQRTEQGDSAMYLCASSRGGAPPGNEQYFGPGTRLTVT.

The rearrangement uses TRBV19 and TRBJ2-7, with a weak D call TRBD2 (5 bases). This CDR3 region has 16 residues. V lost 2 bases and J lost 0, with 14 bases in between. The V gene's germline CDR1 is LNHDA and CDR2 SQIVND (reference sequence). This chain's CDR3 is CASSISGLGNSYEQYF. The CDR3 coding sequence is TGTGCCAGTAGTATATCTGGACTGGGCAACTCCTACGAGCAGTACTTC.

The chain employs TRBV28 and TRBJ2-7; TRBD1 aligns across 11 bases. Germline lookup yields CDR1 MDHEN and CDR2 SYDVKM. V shed 6 bases, J shed 6 bases, and the junction held 13 bases outside the gene matches. This CDR3 spans 16 amino acids. The CDR3 DNA follows: TGTGCCAGCAGCCCTTACTCCGGGACAGGGGGTGGCGAGCAGTACTTC. This codes for CASSPYSGTGGGEQYF.

This chain joins TRBV29-1 and TRBJ2-1; 7 bases align to TRBD2. The CDR3 runs 15 residues. Germline CDR1 reads SQVTM; CDR2 reads ANQGSEA. The V gene end was trimmed by 1 base and the J gene end by 6 bases; junction bases not matched to a gene: 9. The chain's CDR3 is CSVEGLAVVPNEQFF. Here the CDR3 DNA reads TGCAGCGTTGAAGGACTAGCCGTAGTCCCCAATGAGCAGTTCTTC.

The genes are TRBV4-2 and TRBJ2-1, with 8 bases that match TRBD2. The CDR3 is made up of 19 amino acids. Germline-derived CDR1 and CDR2 are LGHNA and YNFKEQ. Trimming cost V 0 bases and J 0 bases; bases outside gene matches: 10. CDR3 sequence reads: CASSQDLKLAGPSYNEQFF. CDR3 coding DNA: TGTGCCAGCAGCCAAGATTTGAAGCTAGCGGGTCCCTCCTACAATGAGCAGTTCTTC.

J is TRBJ2-2 and V is TRBV27; 8 positions match TRBD1. Germline CDR1 and CDR2: MNHEY and SMNVEV (reference sequence). The V and J ends lost 7 bases and 1 base, in that order; junction bases with no gene match: 8. The CDR3 is 16 amino acids. CDR3 sequence reads: CASKFPGTGNTGELFF. The CDR3 coding sequence is TGTGCCAGCAAATTTCCCGGGACAGGGAACACCGGGGAGCTGTTTTTT.

The chain is built from TRBV5-1 and TRBJ2-3; D unclear. There are 12 residues in the CDR3. CDR1 SGHRS and CDR2 YFSETQ come from the germline V gene. Deletions cut 1 base from V and 0 bases from J, with 0 bases between. CDR3 DNA: TGCGCCAGCAGCTTGAGCACAGATACGCAGTATTTT. Protein product: CASSLSTDTQYF.

This clone was seen only once. V gene TRBV11-3 combines with J gene TRBJ1-5, with D maybe TRBD1 (5 bases). CDR1 and CDR2 from the germline V gene are SGHNT and YENEEA. Trimming pared 4 bases from V and 6 bases from J, leaving 16 bases between. This CDR3 contains 15 residues. CDR3 sequence: CASSSVRGKRQPQHF. The CDR3 DNA sequence: TGTGCCAGCAGCTCCGTTAGGGGTAAGCGTCAGCCCCAGCATTTT.

The V and J genes are TRBV29-1 and TRBJ2-7; 7 bases map to TRBD1. J gave up 3 bases and V 7 bases, and 18 bases lay outside the gene matches. Germline loops: CDR1 SQVTM, CDR2 ANQGSEA. The CDR3 has 16 amino acids. The CDR3 protein is CSAQVRRDRIYYEQYF. CDR3 nucleotides: TGCAGCGCACAAGTGAGACGGGACAGAATCTACTACGAGCAGTACTTC.

This chain connects TRBV5-1 to TRBJ2-7, with 8 bases aligning to TRBD1. The CDR3 consists of 14 residues. J gave up 4 bases and V 4 bases, and 7 bases lay outside the gene matches. CDR1 and CDR2 from the germline V gene are SGHRS and YFSETQ. The CDR3 region is CASSPGQAPYEQYF. In DNA, the CDR3 is TGCGCCAGCAGCCCGGGACAGGCCCCGTACGAGCAGTACTTC. The full variable domain, in which reference TRBV5-1 and TRBJ2-7 provide the parts outside the CDR3, is KAGVTQTPRYLIKTRGQQVTLSCSPISGHRSVSWYQQTPGQGLQFLFEYFSETQRNKGNFPGRFSGRQFSNSRSEMNVSTLELGDSALYLCASSPGQAPYEQYFGPGTRLTVT.

As concerns this clone: One end of the junction does not line up with germline, which may come from a read error. The chain couples TRBV10-1 to TRBJ1-4, with D unclear. This CDR3 region has 15 residues. The germline gives CDR1 WNHNN, CDR2 SYGVQD (reference sequence). The chain's CDR3 is CASSESRGYGEKLFF. The DNA of the CDR3 is TGCGCCAGCAGCGAGTCGCGGGGATACGGAGAAAAACTGTTTTTT.

The rearrangement uses TRBV5-4 and TRBJ2-7, with TRBD2 as a possible D gene (6 bases). The V end was cut by 4 bases, the J end by 2 bases, with 13 bases between. This CDR3 region has 14 residues. CDR1 and CDR2 from the germline V gene are SGHNT and YYREEE (reference sequence). This CDR3 reads CASSPGLRAYEQYF. CDR3 coding DNA: TGTGCCAGCAGCCCCGGACTAAGAGCCTACGAGCAGTACTTC.

The V and J genes are TRBV7-9 and TRBJ2-1, with D maybe TRBD2 (5 bases). This CDR3 region has 12 residues. The V end lost 3 bases, the J end lost 10 bases, and 10 bases lay between the germline ends. The germline V gene has CDR1 SEHNR and CDR2 FQNEAQ (reference sequence). The CDR3 nucleotides are TGTGCCAGCAGCTTTGACGGGATAGAGCAGTTCTTC. It codes for CASSFDGIEQFF. Drawing the rest from reference TRBV7-9 and TRBJ2-1, the complete variable domain is DTGVSQNPRHKITKRGQNVTFRCDPISEHNRLYWYRQTLGQGPEFLTYFQNEAQLEKSRLLSDRFSAERPKGSFSTLEIQRTEQGDSAMYLCASSFDGIEQFFGPGTRLTVL.

The genes are TRBV5-5 and TRBJ1-2; no definite D call. Germline CDR1 and CDR2: SGHKS and YYEKEE (reference sequence). This CDR3 has 13 residues. V was shortened by 6 bases and J by 5 bases, with 14 bases between the two germline ends. The CDR3 DNA follows: TGTGCCAGCACCACCGGGATCGGATATGGCTACACCTTC. Translating gives CASTTGIGYGYTF.

Only one count was recorded for this clone. The chain uses TRBV6-5 and TRBJ1-1; D unresolved. This CDR3 region has 15 residues. Germline CDR1 is MNHEY and CDR2 is SVGAGI. Trimming stripped 0 bases from V and 3 bases from J, with 11 bases between. CDR3 in amino acids: CASSYSNVGDTEAFF. The CDR3 bases are TGTGCCAGCAGTTACTCGAATGTCGGGGACACTGAAGCTTTCTTT.

The chain recombines TRBV10-3 with TRBJ2-3, with 14 nucleotides matching TRBD2. The V gene's germline CDR1 is ENHRY and CDR2 SYGVKD. The CDR3 totals 15 residues. The V and J ends lost 6 bases and 3 bases, in that order; junction bases with no gene match: 2. The CDR3 loop reads CAISGTSGSTDTQYF. CDR3 bases: TGTGCCATCAGCGGGACTAGCGGGAGTACAGATACGCAGTATTTT.

The chain joins TRBV7-7 to TRBJ2-7; the match to TRBD2 covers 9 bases. Germline-derived CDR1 and CDR2 are SSHAT and FNYEAQ (reference sequence). The ends lost 5 bases at V and 3 bases at J; junction bases unmatched: 8. The CDR3 length is 15 residues. The CDR3 spells CASSLLAGINYEQYF. The CDR3 DNA sequence: TGTGCCAGCAGCCTACTAGCGGGCATAAACTACGAGCAGTACTTC.